This note documents a single T cell receptor beta chain sequence. This sample is drawn from a study of blood T cells in healthy people across ages. Together with a sample-barcoded 5' primer, a J-beta primer mix was included in a second PCR lasting 7 to 11 cycles. TCRdb itself ran the 5' RACE reads through MiXCR, one entry per CDR3 protein. The table lists approximately 580,000 distinct CDR3 sequences, less than 25% of them singletons. V was pared by 0 bases and J by 4 bases, with 7 bases of the junction left unmatched. The CDR3 consists of 17 residues. Germline loops: CDR1 SQVTM, CDR2 ANQGSEA. These data also featured in a second study, about T cells of mothers and their children.

Sequenced sample: blood. The chain recombines TRBV29-1 with TRBJ2-1, with 12 bases that match TRBD2. The TCR was taken from a boy aged 5-17 years in good health. CDR3 sequence (DNA): TGCAGCGTTGAAGATCCAGGACTAGCGGGAATGTACAATGAGCAGTTCTTC. The encoded protein is CSVEDPGLAGMYNEQFF.